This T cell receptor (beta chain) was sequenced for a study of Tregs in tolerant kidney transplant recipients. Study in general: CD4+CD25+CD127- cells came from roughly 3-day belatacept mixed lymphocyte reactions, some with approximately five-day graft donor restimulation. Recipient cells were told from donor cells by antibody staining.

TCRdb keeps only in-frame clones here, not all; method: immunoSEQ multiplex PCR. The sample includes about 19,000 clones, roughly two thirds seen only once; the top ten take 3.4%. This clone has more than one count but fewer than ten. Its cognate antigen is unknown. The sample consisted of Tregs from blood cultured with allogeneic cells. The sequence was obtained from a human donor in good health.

CDR3 region: CASSPWGGAGQETQYF. The CDR3 DNA reads TGTGCCAGCAGCCCCTGGGGGGGAGCGGGCCAAGAGACCCAGTACTTC. The chain employs TRBV5-8 and TRBJ2-5, with 7 bases matching TRBD2. The CDR3 sequence is 16 residues long. The trim removed 4 bases at V and 1 base at J, leaving 10 bases unmatched. Germline CDR1 and CDR2: SGHTS and YDEGEE.